This T cell receptor (beta chain) was sequenced in a study of cytomegalovirus exposure and HLA in healthy donors. CDR3 length: 15 residues. The ends lost 5 bases at V and 7 bases at J; junction bases unmatched: 8. Germline loops: CDR1 SEHNR, CDR2 FQNEAQ (reference sequence). Points on this clone: Its specificity is unknown.

Primers included in the PCR were 60 Vbeta and 13 Jbeta primers. Only in-frame clones appear in the TCRdb table, and some are missing; sequencing was by immunoSEQ multiplex PCR. This table holds 150,000 to 200,000 clones, about 85% found once. Study conclusions and caveats: Apart from CMV serostatus, no immune exposure information was available.

The chain joins TRBV7-9 to TRBJ1-6; TRBD1 aligns across 7 bases. The TCR was taken from a young man in good health and CMV-seronegative. Sequencing was carried out using PBMCs. Here the CDR3 reads CASSQRDSPNSPLHF. The CDR3 DNA reads TGTGCCAGCAGCCAAAGGGACAGTCCAAATTCACCCCTCCACTTT.